The following is a TCR beta chain sequence with its context. Its antigen is undetermined. The entry originates in a study of T cells after yellow fever vaccination. Broader study findings: When the response was secondary, it was weaker but reached its peak faster, day 5 versus 15.

TCRdb itself ran the 5' RACE reads through MiXCR, one entry per CDR3 protein. The data contain hundreds of thousands of distinct CDR3 sequences, roughly 12% of them singletons. Here the sequenced sample was PBMCs, taken on the day of the yellow fever booster vaccination. The sequence was collected from a man aged 30-40 years who received the YFV17D yellow fever vaccine.

CDR3 residues: CASSLAGQAHSSYEQYF. The DNA of the CDR3 is TGTGCCAGCAGTCTCGCAGGGCAAGCTCACAGCTCCTACGAGCAGTACTTC. J is TRBJ2-7 and V is TRBV12-3 or TRBV12-4; tentative D call: TRBD1 (5 bases). The CDR3 contains 17 residues. With 5 bases removed from V and 0 bases from J, the gap between germline ends came to 20 bases.